Below, one T cell receptor beta chain is given with its context. The antigen is not known. Amplification used 60 Vbeta primers and 13 Jbeta primers. The repertoire was sequenced with immunoSEQ multiplex PCR; TCRdb's copy has only in-frame clones and lacks some. This sample has fewer than 120,000 clones, with roughly three quarters found just once. The data were taken from a study of cytomegalovirus exposure and HLA in healthy donors. Study overall: Of the donors genotyped, several hundred in all, around 77% fell in the Caucasian-associated ancestry cluster. Overall study results and limits: Both high specificity and high sensitivity reportedly marked the classifier's diagnosis of cytomegalovirus status.

V lost 7 bases to trimming and J lost 5 bases, with 9 bases between them. Looked up from germline, CDR1 is SQVTM and CDR2 is ANQGSEA. The CDR3 has 11 amino acids. This receptor was identified in a man aged 25-45 years in good health and CMV-seropositive. The chain employs TRBV29-1 and TRBJ2-1; unclear D gene. Sequencing was carried out using PBMCs. The CDR3 nucleotides read TGCAGCGCCCGGTTAAACAATGAGCAGTTCTTC. Amino acid sequence: CSARLNNEQFF.